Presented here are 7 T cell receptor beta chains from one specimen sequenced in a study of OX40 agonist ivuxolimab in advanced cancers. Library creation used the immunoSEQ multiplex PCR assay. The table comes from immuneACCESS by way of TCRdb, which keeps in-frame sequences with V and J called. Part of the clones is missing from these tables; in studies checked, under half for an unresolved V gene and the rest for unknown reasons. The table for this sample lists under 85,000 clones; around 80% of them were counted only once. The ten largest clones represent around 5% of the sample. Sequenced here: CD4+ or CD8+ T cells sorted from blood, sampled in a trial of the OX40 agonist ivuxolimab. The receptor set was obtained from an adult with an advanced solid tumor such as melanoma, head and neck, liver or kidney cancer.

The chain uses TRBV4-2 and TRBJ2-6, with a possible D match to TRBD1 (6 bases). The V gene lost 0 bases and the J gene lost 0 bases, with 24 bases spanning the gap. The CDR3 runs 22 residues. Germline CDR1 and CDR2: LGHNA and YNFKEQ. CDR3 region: CASSQDNFVLGQLSSGANVLTF. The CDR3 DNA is TGTGCCAGCAGCCAAGATAATTTTGTTTTAGGACAGCTTAGCTCTGGGGCCAACGTCCTGACTTTC.

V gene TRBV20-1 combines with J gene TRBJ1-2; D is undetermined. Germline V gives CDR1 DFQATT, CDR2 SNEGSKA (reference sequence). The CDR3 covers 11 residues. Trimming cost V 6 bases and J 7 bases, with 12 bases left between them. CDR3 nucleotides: TGCAGTGCAAAGACGGTGCCTGGCTACACCTTC. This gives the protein CSAKTVPGYTF.

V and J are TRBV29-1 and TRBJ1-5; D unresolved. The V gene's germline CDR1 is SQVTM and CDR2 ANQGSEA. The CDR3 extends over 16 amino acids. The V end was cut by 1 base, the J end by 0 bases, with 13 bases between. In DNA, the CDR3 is TGCAGCGTTGAAGTATCCGGCGGGGATAGCAATCAGCCCCAGCATTTT. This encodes CSVEVSGGDSNQPQHF.

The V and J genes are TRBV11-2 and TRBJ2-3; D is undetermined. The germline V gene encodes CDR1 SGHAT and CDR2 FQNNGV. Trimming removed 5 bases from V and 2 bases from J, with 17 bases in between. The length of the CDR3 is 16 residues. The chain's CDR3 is CASSDRAATYTDTQYF. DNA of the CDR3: TGTGCCAGCAGCGATCGGGCCGCCACCTACACAGATACGCAGTATTTT.

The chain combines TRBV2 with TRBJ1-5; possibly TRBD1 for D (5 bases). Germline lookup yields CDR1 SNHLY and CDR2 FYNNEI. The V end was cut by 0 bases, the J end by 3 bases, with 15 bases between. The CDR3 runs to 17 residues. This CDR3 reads CASSEALLRDYNQPQHF. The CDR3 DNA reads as TGTGCCAGCAGTGAAGCGCTTCTCCGGGACTACAATCAGCCCCAGCATTTT.

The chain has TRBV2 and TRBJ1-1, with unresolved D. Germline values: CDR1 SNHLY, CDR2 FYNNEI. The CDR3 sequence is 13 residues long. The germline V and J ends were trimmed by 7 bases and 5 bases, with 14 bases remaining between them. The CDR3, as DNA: TGTGCCAGCATGGTGGGGTGGAGGACTGAAGCTTTCTTT. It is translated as CASMVGWRTEAFF.

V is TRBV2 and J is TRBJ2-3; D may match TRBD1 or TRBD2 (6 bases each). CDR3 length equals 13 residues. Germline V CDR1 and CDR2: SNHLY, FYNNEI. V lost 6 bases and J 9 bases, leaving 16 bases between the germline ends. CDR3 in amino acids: CASRRGGRRTQYF. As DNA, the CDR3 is TGTGCCAGCAGGCGAGGGGGGCGCAGAACGCAGTATTTT.